This T cell receptor beta chain was captured by sequencing in a study of identical twins (dated by TCRdb to the mid-2010s). At the level of the whole study: To test whether fetal clonotypes persist, the study used deep sequencing on TCR alpha and beta repertoires from monozygotic twins, unrelated adults of various ages, and cord blood. To rule out contamination, the twin experiments were replicated at different times with different library preparation protocols.

The germline V gene encodes CDR1 ENHRY and CDR2 SYGVKD. The junction shows trimming of 6 bases on V and 0 bases on J, and the gene matches do not reach 3 bases of it. The CDR3 goes from the cysteine to the valine over 14 residues. The only DNA kept is the CDR3, 42 bases in frame from the first base. Every donor in the study was a healthy Caucasian. Three unrelated non-twin adults were additionally sequenced: a male aged 18 to 29, a male aged 50 to 60 and a female aged 50 to 60. Miltenyi CD45RO+ enrichment and human naive T-cell isolation kits were used to isolate memory (CD45RO+) and naive T cells from PBMC. This clonotype was seen a few times. No cognate antigen has been identified for it. Per-nucleotide qualities are absent, and no much larger clonotype sits a single base away. The method was 5' RACE. Sequencing was carried out with an Illumina HiSeq 2000. Template switching introduced a universal primer binding site; the final cDNA contained a unique molecular identifier, enabling accurate counting of TCR cDNA molecules. Specific primers in the conserved constant-segment region were used to synthesize first-strand cDNA for TCR alpha and beta chains. To control for contamination, every cDNA library was double barcoded, receiving both a SMART-Mk sample barcode and Illumina barcodes. TruSeq adapter sequences and Illumina sample barcodes were added in two successive PCR steps. The Illumina HiSeq platform was used with custom primers to sequence TCR alpha and beta cDNA libraries. The authors' analysis ran thus. MiGEC processed the raw reads to extract unique molecular identifiers, while MiXCR was used to determine the CDR3 positions. Recombination models were inferred per individual with the repgenHMM and IGoR tools using an EM algorithm. Shared clonotypes were analyzed with the tcR package in R, and sharing was normalized by the product of cloneset sizes. To study raw recombination free of thymic and clonal selection effects, out-of-frame nonproductive sequences were analyzed. Using fastp at Q25 and MiXCR, TCRdb reprocessed the public reads and kept productive beta chains. Each record represents a unique CDR3 protein, reported with the most common genes and DNA among its rows. The V and J calls reflect TCRdb's pipeline rather than the authors' work. This sample has approximately 690,000 distinct CDR3 sequences in its table, and 5.5% to 6.5% of those were observed once. Around 1.7% of the sample goes to the ten largest clones.

Paper-wide results and their limitations: Conclusions relied on cross-sectional statistical analysis, since the same donors could not be followed over many years. In monozygotic twins, out-of-frame TCR alpha sharing was systematically underestimated by recombination models, although the models agreed with sharing between unrelated individuals. Invariant T cells such as MAIT and iNKT could partly confound zero-insertion analyses, though diverse VJ usage argued against this for most clonotypes. The excess sharing between twins in beta out-of-frame sequences was weaker because fewer shared sequences reduced the signal-to-noise ratio. Compared with coincidental sharing between unrelated individuals, an excess of low generation-probability sequences was observed among out-of-frame TCR alpha sequences shared between twins. Abundant cord blood beta clonotypes carried fewer insertions; young adult naive repertoires showed a weaker similar trend, while memory repertoires showed none.

The receptor was derived from a man aged 18-30 years in good health. This chain joins TRBV10-3 to TRBJ2-7, with 9 bases in between that match TRBD1. What was sequenced was naive T cells sorted from blood. What this sample's cell subset or site label stands for: cells isolated with a human naive T-cell isolation kit. DNA sequence: TGTGCCATCAGCCGGGGACAGGGCTCCTACGAGCAGTACGTC. Its protein product is CAISRGQGSYEQYV.